The text below deals with one TCR beta chain. Its antigen is unknown. These data come from a study of a mutant IDH1 vaccine in newly diagnosed glioma. Study background: Visit V12 was scheduled at week 35 and visit V13 at week 47.

The repertoire was sequenced with immunoSEQ multiplex PCR; TCRdb's copy has only in-frame clones and lacks some. The table shows 70,000 or so clones, with around nine tenths occurring only once. Time point given: week 35, safety follow-up. A 20-mer mutant IDH1 peptide at 300 ug was injected subcutaneously with topical imiquimod. The V gene lost 6 bases and the J gene lost 8 bases, with 10 bases spanning the gap. The CDR3 covers 11 residues. CDR1 and CDR2 (germline): SEHNR, FQNEAQ (reference sequence). The receptor was isolated from a man aged 25 to 45 with glioma. Specimen: PBMCs, collected from a glioma patient whose treatment included an IDH1 peptide vaccine. The chain recombines TRBV7-9 with TRBJ1-1; TRBD1 might be the D (6 bases). CDR3 region: CASSRQVEAFF. Written as DNA, the CDR3 is TGTGCCAGCAGTCGACAGGTCGAAGCTTTCTTT.